These 28 T cell receptor beta chains originate from one sample sequenced in a study of T cells in Graves' hyperthyroidism and ophthalmopathy. TCR beta CDR3 sequences were amplified from RNA transcripts. HTBI primers were used for first-round RT-PCR of the TCR CDR3. TCRdb itself ran the multiplex PCR reads through MiXCR, one entry per CDR3 protein. The data show more than 550,000 distinct CDR3 sequences, 15% to 20% seen once. The specimen sequenced was blood. Source of these receptors: a man in his fifties with Graves' hyperthyroidism.

This clonotype was detected only a few times. The chain combines TRBV12-3 or TRBV12-4 with TRBJ2-7; either TRBD1 or TRBD2 may fit D (5 bases each). V lost 7 bases, J lost 2 bases, and 18 bases lay in between. This CDR3 has 15 amino acids. CDR3 sequence reads: CASTPGHSGTYEQYF. The DNA of the CDR3 is TGTGCCAGCACCCCGGGGCACAGCGGAACCTACGAGCAGTACTTC.

This clonotype showed up many times. This chain uses TRBV3-1 with TRBJ1-5; D is ambiguous. V shed 1 base and J shed 11 bases, with 15 bases lying between them. CDR1 and CDR2 from the germline V gene are LGHDT and YNNKEL (reference sequence). The CDR3 length is 14 residues. This CDR3 is CASSQGLPGLAQHF. CDR3 DNA sequence: TGTGCCAGCAGCCAAGGTCTCCCTGGTCTGGCCCAGCATTTT.

This chain joins TRBV18 and TRBJ2-7, with a tentative D call TRBD1 (5 bases). The CDR3 consists of 15 residues. CDR1 and CDR2 (germline): KGHSH, LQKENI. Trimming took 0 bases from V and 5 from J, leaving 14 bases between them. CDR3 in DNA: TGTGCCAGCTCACCACCGTCAATAGACAGCAACGAGCAGTACTTC. It encodes CASSPPSIDSNEQYF.

The J gene is TRBJ2-2, the V gene TRBV6-2 or TRBV6-3; TRBD2 aligns across 13 bases. Trimming took 5 bases from V and 4 from J; bases not matched to a gene: 7. Germline assignment: CDR1 MNHEY and CDR2 SVGEGT. This CDR3 comprises 17 residues. The CDR3 protein is CASSPPGLAGLTGELFF. CDR3 nucleotides: TGTGCCAGCAGTCCCCCGGGACTAGCGGGACTCACCGGGGAGCTGTTTTTT.

CDR3 protein: CASSLAEDEKLFF. The CDR3 DNA follows: TGTGCCAGCAGTTTAGCAGAGGATGAAAAACTGTTTTTT. This chain uses TRBV27 with TRBJ1-4; no clear D gene. Germline V gives CDR1 MNHEY, CDR2 SMNVEV (reference sequence). This CDR3 comprises 13 residues. The V end lost 2 bases, the J end lost 6 bases, and 7 bases lay between the germline ends.

In DNA form, the CDR3 reads TGTGCCAGCAGCTCGGGACTGCAGAATCAGCCCCAGCATTTT. It yields the protein CASSSGLQNQPQHF. The chain joins TRBV7-2 to TRBJ1-5, with a weak D call TRBD1 (5 bases). The germline V and J ends were trimmed by 4 bases and 4 bases, with 11 bases remaining between them. CDR3 length equals 14 residues. Germline-derived CDR1 and CDR2 are SGHTA and FQGNSA.

To note about this clonotype: The missing conserved phenylalanine or tryptophan at the end of this CDR3 makes a read error likely. The gene calls are TRBV7-3 and TRBJ1-1; D not certain. Deletions cut 4 bases from V and 0 bases from J, with 6 bases between. This CDR3 contains 13 residues. Germline V gene sequence: CDR1 SGHTA, CDR2 FQGTGA. The CDR3 region has the DNA TGTGCCAGCAGCTCCGAGATGAACACTGAAGCTTTCTCT. This translates into CASSSEMNTEAFS.

The chain has TRBV4-1 and TRBJ2-7; 11 bases match TRBD2. Trimming cost V 1 base and J 0 bases; bases outside gene matches: 2. Per germline, CDR1 MGHRA and CDR2 YSYEKL. This CDR3 comprises 16 residues. This CDR3 is CASSQGLAGRSYEQYF. CDR3 nucleotides: TGCGCCAGCAGCCAAGGACTAGCGGGACGCTCCTACGAGCAGTACTTC.

The genes are TRBV5-1 and TRBJ2-7; D unresolved. Trimming removed 2 bases at V and 4 bases at J, with 7 bases between. Per germline, CDR1 SGHRS and CDR2 YFSETQ. The CDR3 consists of 12 residues. The CDR3 sequence is CASSFEDYEQYF. CDR3 bases: TGCGCCAGCAGCTTCGAGGATTACGAGCAGTACTTC. The variable domain in full, with the rest retrieved from reference TRBV5-1 and TRBJ2-7, is KAGVTQTPRYLIKTRGQQVTLSCSPISGHRSVSWYQQTPGQGLQFLFEYFSETQRNKGNFPGRFSGRQFSNSRSEMNVSTLELGDSALYLCASSFEDYEQYFGPGTRLTVT.

This clonotype was detected a few times. This sequence joins TRBV29-1 and TRBJ2-1, with 11 bases that match TRBD2. The CDR3 is made up of 16 amino acids. Germline loops: CDR1 SQVTM, CDR2 ANQGSEA. Unmatched junction bases numbered 8, after V lost 0 bases and J lost 7 bases. For the CDR3, the DNA is TGCAGCGTTGAAGATCCGCCTAGCGGGAGGTGGAATGAGCAGTTCTTC. Translated, it gives CSVEDPPSGRWNEQFF.

The rearrangement links TRBV18 to TRBJ2-1; no clear D gene. The CDR3 has 15 amino acids. The V and J ends lost 3 bases and 0 bases respectively, with 9 bases between them. In germline, CDR1 is KGHSH, CDR2 LQKENI. In DNA form, the CDR3 reads TGTGCCAGCTCACCGGTAGCCTACTCCTACAATGAGCAGTTCTTC. This codes for CASSPVAYSYNEQFF.

The V gene is TRBV19, the J gene TRBJ2-1, with 10 bases that match TRBD2. The CDR3 covers 17 residues. Trimming took 1 base from V and 6 from J; bases not matched to a gene: 9. The germline V gene has CDR1 LNHDA and CDR2 SQIVND (reference sequence). The CDR3 DNA reads TGTGCCAGTAGTATAGCCACACTAGCGGGAAAAGGCAATGAGCAGTTCTTC. Its translation is CASSIATLAGKGNEQFF.

This clonotype was recorded at least ten times. The chain carries TRBV2 and TRBJ2-1; 9 nucleotides agree with TRBD2. With 6 bases clipped from V and 7 bases from J, the junction kept 10 bases outside the gene matches. The CDR3 spans 15 residues. Looked up from germline, CDR1 is SNHLY and CDR2 is FYNNEI. The CDR3 loop reads CASRRSSGRSNEQFF. The CDR3 DNA reads as TGTGCCAGCAGAAGATCCAGCGGGAGGAGTAATGAGCAGTTCTTC.

The chain couples TRBV24-1 to TRBJ2-1, with 10 positions matching TRBD2. Germline CDR1 is KGHDR and CDR2 is SFDVKD. V was pared by 4 bases and J by 8 bases, with 10 bases of the junction left unmatched. This CDR3 has 16 amino acids. The CDR3, as DNA: TGTGCCACCAGTGACCCCAGCGGGAGGGCCGTGGATGAGCAGTTCTTC. This gives the protein CATSDPSGRAVDEQFF.

This clonotype was seen a few times. The CDR3 protein is CASSAGQGWGYGYTF. The DNA for the CDR3 is TGTGCCAGCAGCGCCGGACAGGGATGGGGGTATGGCTACACCTTC. The genes are TRBV9 and TRBJ1-2, with TRBD1 identical over 8 bases. Germline V CDR1 and CDR2: SGDLS, YYNGEE. V trimming: 3 bases; J trimming: 5 bases; junction bases outside the gene matches: 9. There are 15 residues in the CDR3.

This clonotype was detected a few times. The chain's CDR3 is CASSQEPALGPGELFF. The DNA for the CDR3 is TGCGCCAGCAGCCAAGAACCGGCACTAGGTCCCGGGGAGCTGTTTTTT. This chain connects TRBV4-1 to TRBJ2-2; maybe TRBD2 (5 bases). V shed 0 bases and J shed 6 bases, with 14 bases lying between them. The CDR3 covers 16 residues. Per the germline V gene, CDR1 is MGHRA and CDR2 is YSYEKL.

This clonotype has ten or more counts. The rearrangement joins TRBV11-2 to TRBJ2-1; no clear D gene. Germline V CDR1 and CDR2: SGHAT, FQNNGV. The CDR3 consists of 16 residues. V lost 3 bases, J lost 10 bases, and 22 bases lay in between. In DNA, the CDR3 is TGTGCCAGCAGCTTCAAAGAGACACTTCGCCTCATGGAGCAGTTCTTC. It encodes CASSFKETLRLMEQFF. Supplemented by reference TRBV11-2 and TRBJ2-1, the full variable domain reads EAGVAQSPRYKIIEKRQSVAFWCNPISGHATLYWYQQILGQGPKLLIQFQNNGVVDDSQLPKDRFSAERLKGVDSTLKIQPAKLEDSAVYLCASSFKETLRLMEQFFGPGTRLTVL.

This clonotype was seen repeatedly, ten times or more. The rearrangement uses TRBV5-1 and TRBJ2-3, with a tentative D call TRBD2 (6 bases). Trimming took 4 bases from V and 3 from J, leaving 12 bases between them. Germline V lookup: CDR1 SGHRS, CDR2 YFSETQ. The CDR3 length is 14 residues. Written as DNA, the CDR3 is TGCGCCAGCAGCACGGCGGGGCGAACAGATACGCAGTATTTT. It yields the protein CASSTAGRTDTQYF. Full variable domain (outside the CDR3, taken from reference TRBV5-1 and TRBJ2-3): KAGVTQTPRYLIKTRGQQVTLSCSPISGHRSVSWYQQTPGQGLQFLFEYFSETQRNKGNFPGRFSGRQFSNSRSEMNVSTLELGDSALYLCASSTAGRTDTQYFGPGTRLTVL.

With respect to this clonotype: The junction does not match germline at one end; this may be a read error. This chain joins TRBV27 and TRBJ1-3; no clear D gene. CDR1 is MNHEY and CDR2 is SMNVEV in the germline V gene (reference sequence). This CDR3 comprises 16 residues. Here the CDR3 reads CASSPTTESSRNTIYF. The DNA for the CDR3 is TGTGCCAGCAGCCCAACGACGGAAAGCTCTAGAAACACCATATATTTT.

This clonotype was detected ten times or more. The V gene is TRBV28, the J gene TRBJ2-6, with D perhaps TRBD2 (7 bases). The germline V and J ends were trimmed by 1 base and 2 bases, with 12 bases remaining between them. CDR1 and CDR2 (germline): MDHEN, SYDVKM. This CDR3 comprises 17 residues. The CDR3 DNA follows: TGTGCCAGCAGTTTATCCCAGGGGAGGGCTGGGGCCAACGTCCTGACTTTC. Residues: CASSLSQGRAGANVLTF.

This chain joins TRBV12-3 or TRBV12-4 and TRBJ1-1; no clear D. V shed 3 bases and J shed 3 bases, with 5 bases lying between them. This CDR3 region has 12 residues. CDR3 nucleotides: TGTGCCAGCAGTTTCTTGGACACTGAAGCTTTCTTT. It yields the protein CASSFLDTEAFF.

This clonotype was detected ten times or more. The rearrangement links TRBV28 to TRBJ2-1, with TRBD2 matching over 12 bases. CDR1 and CDR2 from the germline V gene are MDHEN and SYDVKM. V lost 4 bases, J lost 1 base, and 5 bases stayed unmatched. There are 17 residues in the CDR3. This chain's CDR3 is CASSSGLAGRSYNEQFF. The CDR3 DNA is TGTGCCAGCAGTTCGGGACTAGCGGGCCGTTCCTACAATGAGCAGTTCTTC.

In its sample, this clonotype was seen a few times. This chain uses TRBV29-1 with TRBJ2-4; 7 bases agree with TRBD2. V lost 2 bases, J lost 2 bases, and 3 bases stayed unmatched. The germline V gene has CDR1 SQVTM and CDR2 ANQGSEA. The CDR3 totals 14 residues. The CDR3, as DNA: TGCAGCGTTGAAAGGGAGGGGTCCAAAAACATTCAGTACTTC. Its protein product is CSVEREGSKNIQYF.

This clonotype was detected many times. V is TRBV7-2 and J is TRBJ1-2, with unresolved D. Germline V gene data show CDR1 as SGHTA and CDR2 as FQGNSA. The CDR3 runs 13 residues. Trimming pared 3 bases from V and 2 bases from J, leaving 7 bases between. CDR3: CASSFGYNYGYTF. Written as DNA, the CDR3 is TGTGCCAGCAGCTTCGGCTACAACTATGGCTACACCTTC.

The CDR3 loop is CASSFGTSGIVYEQYF. The CDR3 nucleotides read TGTGCCAGCAGTTTCGGGACTAGCGGGATTGTTTACGAGCAGTACTTC. The rearrangement joins TRBV12-3 or TRBV12-4 to TRBJ2-7, with TRBD2 identical over 13 bases. The ends lost 3 bases at V and 4 bases at J; junction bases unmatched: 6. This CDR3 spans 16 amino acids.

This clonotype was counted between two and nine times. The chain combines TRBV10-3 with TRBJ1-6; 9 bases are shared with TRBD1. CDR1 and CDR2 from the germline V gene are ENHRY and SYGVKD. V shed 7 bases and J 7 bases; nucleotides not matched to a gene: 2. The CDR3 has 13 amino acids. The DNA of the CDR3 is TGTGCCATCATTGGGACAGGGAATTCACCCCTCCACTTT. Its translation: CAIIGTGNSPLHF.

This clonotype was detected only a few times. This chain uses TRBV6-1 with TRBJ2-7; perhaps TRBD2 as D (6 bases). The germline CDR1 and CDR2 sequences are MNHNS and SASEGT. Trimming cost V 5 bases and J 0 bases, with 14 bases left between them. CDR3 size: 15 residues. The CDR3 loop reads CASSRLVGPSYEQYF. The CDR3 DNA reads TGTGCCAGCAGTCGACTAGTGGGGCCCTCCTACGAGCAGTACTTC.

This clonotype has a count of ten or more. This chain joins TRBV7-9 and TRBJ1-2, with 8 bases identical to TRBD1. Per the germline V gene, CDR1 is SEHNR and CDR2 is FQNEAQ (reference sequence). V was pared by 5 bases and J by 8 bases, with 13 bases of the junction left unmatched. The CDR3 length is 15 residues. The chain's CDR3 is CASSRLWTGQRGYTF. DNA for the CDR3: TGTGCCAGCAGCCGTCTTTGGACAGGGCAGCGCGGCTACACCTTC.